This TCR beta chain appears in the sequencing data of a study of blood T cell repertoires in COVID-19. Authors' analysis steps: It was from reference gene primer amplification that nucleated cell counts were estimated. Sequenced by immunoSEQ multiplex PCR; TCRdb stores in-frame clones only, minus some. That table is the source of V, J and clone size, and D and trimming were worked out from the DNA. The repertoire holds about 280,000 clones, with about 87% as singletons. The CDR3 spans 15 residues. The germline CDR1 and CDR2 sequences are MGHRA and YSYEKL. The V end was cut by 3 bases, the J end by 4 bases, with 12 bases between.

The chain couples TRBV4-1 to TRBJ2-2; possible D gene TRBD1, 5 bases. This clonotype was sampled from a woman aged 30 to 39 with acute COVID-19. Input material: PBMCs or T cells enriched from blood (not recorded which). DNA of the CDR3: TGCGCCAGCAGCCATCTGGGGCGGACCACCGGGGAGCTGTTTTTT. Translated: CASSHLGRTTGELFF.